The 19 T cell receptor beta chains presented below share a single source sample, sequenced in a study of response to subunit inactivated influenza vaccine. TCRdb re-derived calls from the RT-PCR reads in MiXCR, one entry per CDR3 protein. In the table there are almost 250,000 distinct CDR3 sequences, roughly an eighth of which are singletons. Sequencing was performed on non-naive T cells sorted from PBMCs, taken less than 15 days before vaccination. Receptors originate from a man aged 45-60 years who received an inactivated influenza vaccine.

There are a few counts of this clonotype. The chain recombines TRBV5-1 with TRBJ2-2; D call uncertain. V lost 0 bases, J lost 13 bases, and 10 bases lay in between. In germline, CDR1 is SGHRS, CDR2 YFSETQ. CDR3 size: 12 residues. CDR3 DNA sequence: TGCGCCAGCAGCTTGGATGGGGTTGGGCTGTTTTTT. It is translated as CASSLDGVGLFF.

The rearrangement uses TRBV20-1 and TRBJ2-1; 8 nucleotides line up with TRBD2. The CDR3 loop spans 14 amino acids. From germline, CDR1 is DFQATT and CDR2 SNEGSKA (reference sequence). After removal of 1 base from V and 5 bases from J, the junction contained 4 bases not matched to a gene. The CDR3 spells CSARGATSDNEQFF. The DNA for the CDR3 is TGCAGTGCTAGAGGAGCGACTAGCGACAATGAGCAGTTCTTC.

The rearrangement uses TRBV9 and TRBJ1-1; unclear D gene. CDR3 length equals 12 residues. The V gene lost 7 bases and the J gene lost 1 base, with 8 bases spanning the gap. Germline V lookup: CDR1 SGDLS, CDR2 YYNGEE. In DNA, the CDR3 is TGTGCCAGCTCCCGGCAGAACACTGAAGCTTTCTTT. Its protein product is CASSRQNTEAFF.

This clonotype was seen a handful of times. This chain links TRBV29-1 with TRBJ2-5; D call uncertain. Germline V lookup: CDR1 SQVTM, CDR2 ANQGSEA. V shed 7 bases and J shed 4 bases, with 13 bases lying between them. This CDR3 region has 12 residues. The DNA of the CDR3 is TGCAGCGAAGGAGAATTGGGAGAGACCCAGTACTTC. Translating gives CSEGELGETQYF.

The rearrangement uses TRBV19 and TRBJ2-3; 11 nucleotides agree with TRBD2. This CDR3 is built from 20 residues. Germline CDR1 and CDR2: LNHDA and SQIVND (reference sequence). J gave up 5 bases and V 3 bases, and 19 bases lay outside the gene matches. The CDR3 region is CASSMERDRARTSGRDTQYF. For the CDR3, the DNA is TGTGCCAGTAGTATGGAAAGGGACAGGGCCAGGACTAGCGGGCGAGATACGCAGTATTTT.

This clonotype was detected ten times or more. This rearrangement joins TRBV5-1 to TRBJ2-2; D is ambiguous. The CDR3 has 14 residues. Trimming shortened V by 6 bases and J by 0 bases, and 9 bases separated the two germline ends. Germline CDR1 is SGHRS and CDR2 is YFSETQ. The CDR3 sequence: CASKLTTNTGELFF. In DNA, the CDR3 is TGCGCCAGCAAGTTAACCACGAACACCGGGGAGCTGTTTTTT.

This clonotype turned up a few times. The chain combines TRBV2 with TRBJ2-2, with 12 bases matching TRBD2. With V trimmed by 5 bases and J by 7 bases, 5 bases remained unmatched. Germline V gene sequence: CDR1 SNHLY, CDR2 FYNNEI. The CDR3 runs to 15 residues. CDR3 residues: CASSTSGRLGGELFF. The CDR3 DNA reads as TGTGCCAGCAGTACTAGCGGGAGGCTTGGCGGGGAGCTGTTTTTT.

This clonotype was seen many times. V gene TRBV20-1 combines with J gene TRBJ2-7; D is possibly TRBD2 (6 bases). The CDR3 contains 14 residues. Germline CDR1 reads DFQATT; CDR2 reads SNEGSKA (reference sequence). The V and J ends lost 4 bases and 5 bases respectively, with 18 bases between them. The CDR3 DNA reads TGCAGTGCTACCCCGGCAGGGAGGTGGAACGAGCAGTACTTC. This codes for CSATPAGRWNEQYF.

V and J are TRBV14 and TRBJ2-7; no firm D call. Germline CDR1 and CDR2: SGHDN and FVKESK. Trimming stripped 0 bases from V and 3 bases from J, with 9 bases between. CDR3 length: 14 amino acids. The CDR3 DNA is TGTGCCAGCAGCCAAGATGCAATTCACTACGAGCAGTACTTC. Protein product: CASSQDAIHYEQYF.

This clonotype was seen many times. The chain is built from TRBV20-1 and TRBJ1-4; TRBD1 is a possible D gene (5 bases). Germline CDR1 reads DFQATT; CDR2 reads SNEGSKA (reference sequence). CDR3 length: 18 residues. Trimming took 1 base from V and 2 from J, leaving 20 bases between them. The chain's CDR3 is CSARGSGRIRSTNEKLFF. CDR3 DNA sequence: TGCAGTGCTAGAGGGTCGGGGCGGATTCGAAGCACTAATGAAAAACTGTTTTTT.

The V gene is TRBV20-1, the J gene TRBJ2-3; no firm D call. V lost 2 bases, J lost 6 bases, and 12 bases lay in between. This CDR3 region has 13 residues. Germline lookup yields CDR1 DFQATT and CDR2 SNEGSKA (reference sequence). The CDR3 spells CSARWTYADTQYF. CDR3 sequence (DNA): TGCAGTGCTAGATGGACCTATGCGGATACGCAGTATTTT.

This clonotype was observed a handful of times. The DNA of the CDR3 is TGTGCCAGCAGCTTAGCTGGGTTGGAGAACGAGCAGTACTTC. Amino acids: CASSLAGLENEQYF. The chain couples TRBV7-9 to TRBJ2-7, with D hard to call. Germline V gene sequence: CDR1 SEHNR, CDR2 FQNEAQ (reference sequence). V was cut by 0 bases and J by 5 bases, with 11 bases left in between. This CDR3 has 14 amino acids.

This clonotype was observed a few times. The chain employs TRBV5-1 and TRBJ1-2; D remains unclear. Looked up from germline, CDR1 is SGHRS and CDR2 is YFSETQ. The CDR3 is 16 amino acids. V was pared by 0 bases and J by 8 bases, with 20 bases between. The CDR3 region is CASSLAGREGLGGYTF. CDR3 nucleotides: TGCGCCAGCAGCTTGGCCGGAAGGGAAGGTTTAGGAGGCTACACCTTC.

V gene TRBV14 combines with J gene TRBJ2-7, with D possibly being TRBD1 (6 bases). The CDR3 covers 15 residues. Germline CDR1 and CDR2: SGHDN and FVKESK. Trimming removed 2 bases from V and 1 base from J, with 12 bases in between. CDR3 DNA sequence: TGTGCCAGCAGCCAACTAGACAGGCGGTCCTACGAGCAGTACTTC. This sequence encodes CASSQLDRRSYEQYF. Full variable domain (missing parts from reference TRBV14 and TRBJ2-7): EAGVTQFPSHSVIEKGQTVTLRCDPISGHDNLYWYRRVMGKEIKFLLHFVKESKQDESGMPNNRFLAERTGGTYSTLKVQPAELEDSGVYFCASSQLDRRSYEQYFGPGTRLTVT.

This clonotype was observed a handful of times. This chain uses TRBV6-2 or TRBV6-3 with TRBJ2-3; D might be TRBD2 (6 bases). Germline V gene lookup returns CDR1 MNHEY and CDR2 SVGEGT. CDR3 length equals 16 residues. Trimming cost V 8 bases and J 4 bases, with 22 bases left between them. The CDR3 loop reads CASGPLSGALPDTQYF. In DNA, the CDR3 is TGTGCCAGCGGACCACTTAGCGGAGCCCTCCCAGATACGCAGTATTTT.

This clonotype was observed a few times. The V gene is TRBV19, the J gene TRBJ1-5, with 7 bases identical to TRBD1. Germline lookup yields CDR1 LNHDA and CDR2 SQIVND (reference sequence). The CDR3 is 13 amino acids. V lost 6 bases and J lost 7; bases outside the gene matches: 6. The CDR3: CASRATGQQPQHF. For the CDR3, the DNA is TGTGCCAGTAGGGCGACAGGGCAGCAGCCCCAGCATTTT.

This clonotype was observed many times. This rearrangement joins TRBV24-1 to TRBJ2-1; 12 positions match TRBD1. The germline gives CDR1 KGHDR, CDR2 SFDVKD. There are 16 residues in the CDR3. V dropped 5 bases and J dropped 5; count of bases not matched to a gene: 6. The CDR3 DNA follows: TGTGCCACCAGTGCCCTGGGACAGGGGGCGGACAATGAGCAGTTCTTC. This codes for CATSALGQGADNEQFF.

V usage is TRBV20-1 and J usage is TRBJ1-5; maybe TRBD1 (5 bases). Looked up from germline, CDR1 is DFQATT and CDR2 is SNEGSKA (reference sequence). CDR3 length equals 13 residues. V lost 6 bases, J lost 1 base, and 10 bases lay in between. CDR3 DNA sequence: TGCAGTGCGGAAAGGGACAGCAATCAGCCCCAGCATTTT. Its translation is CSAERDSNQPQHF.

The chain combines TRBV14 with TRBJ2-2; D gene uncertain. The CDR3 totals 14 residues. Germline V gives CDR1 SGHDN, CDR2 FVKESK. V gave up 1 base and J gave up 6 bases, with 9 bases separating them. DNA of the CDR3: TGTGCCAGCAGCCAAGCGTCAGTTTCCGGGGAGCTGTTTTTT. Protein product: CASSQASVSGELFF.